What follows is one T cell receptor beta chain and its context. These data belong to a study of blood T cell repertoires in COVID-19. CDR1 and CDR2 from the germline V gene are LGHNA and YSLEER. The length of the CDR3 is 17 residues. The V and J ends lost 3 bases and 1 base, in that order; junction bases with no gene match: 10. Repertoires were generated with immunoSEQ multiplex PCR, while TCRdb's copy carries only in-frame clones and drops some. The sample lists 190,000 or so clones; roughly four fifths were seen once. The chain links TRBV4-3 to TRBJ2-3; TRBD2 matches at 7 bases. Sequencing was carried out using PBMCs or T cells enriched from blood (not recorded which). This clonotype was obtained from a man aged 35-49 years who had recovered from COVID-19. CDR3 loop: CASSQGPLGGGTDTQYF. Written as DNA, the CDR3 is TGCGCCAGCAGCCAGGGGCCCCTGGGGGGGGGCACAGATACGCAGTATTTT.